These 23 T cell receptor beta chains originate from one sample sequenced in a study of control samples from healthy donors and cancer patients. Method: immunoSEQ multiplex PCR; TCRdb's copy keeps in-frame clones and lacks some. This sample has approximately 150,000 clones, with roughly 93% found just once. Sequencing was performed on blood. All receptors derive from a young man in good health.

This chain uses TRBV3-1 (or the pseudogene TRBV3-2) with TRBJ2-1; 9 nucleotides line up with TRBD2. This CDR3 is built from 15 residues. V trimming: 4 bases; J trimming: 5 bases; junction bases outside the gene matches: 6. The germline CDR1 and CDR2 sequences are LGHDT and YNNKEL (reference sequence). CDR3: CASSPLGGGDNEQFF. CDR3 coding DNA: TGTGCCAGCAGCCCCCTGGGCGGGGGGGACAATGAGCAGTTCTTC.

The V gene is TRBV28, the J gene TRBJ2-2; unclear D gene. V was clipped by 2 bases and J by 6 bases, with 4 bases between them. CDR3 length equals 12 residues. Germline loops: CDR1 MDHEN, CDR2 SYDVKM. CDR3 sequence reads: CASSLQAGELFF. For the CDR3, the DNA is TGTGCCAGCAGTTTACAGGCCGGGGAGCTGTTTTTT.

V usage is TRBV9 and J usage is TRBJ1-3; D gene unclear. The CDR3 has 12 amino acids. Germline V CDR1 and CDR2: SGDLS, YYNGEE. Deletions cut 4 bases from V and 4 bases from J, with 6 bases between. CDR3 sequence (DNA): TGTGCCAGCAGCCTAGGCGGAAACACCATATATTTT. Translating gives CASSLGGNTIYF.

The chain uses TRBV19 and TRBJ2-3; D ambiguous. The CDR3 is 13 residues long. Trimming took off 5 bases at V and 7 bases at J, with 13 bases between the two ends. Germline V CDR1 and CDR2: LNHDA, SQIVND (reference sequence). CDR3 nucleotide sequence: TGTGCCAGTAGTGATACCGTAGGATATACGCAGTATTTT. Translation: CASSDTVGYTQYF.

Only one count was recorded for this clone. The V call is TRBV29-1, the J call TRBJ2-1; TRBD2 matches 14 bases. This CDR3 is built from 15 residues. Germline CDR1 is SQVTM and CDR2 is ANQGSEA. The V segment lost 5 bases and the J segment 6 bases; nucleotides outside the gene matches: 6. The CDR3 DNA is TGCAGCGTTCCAACCGGGACTAGCGGGAGCAATGAGCAGTTCTTC. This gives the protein CSVPTGTSGSNEQFF.

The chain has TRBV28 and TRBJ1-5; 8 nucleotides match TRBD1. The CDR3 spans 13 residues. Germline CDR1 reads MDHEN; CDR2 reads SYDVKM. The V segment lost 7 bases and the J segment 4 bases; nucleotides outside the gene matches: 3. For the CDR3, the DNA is TGTGCCAGCACCGGGACAGGTAATCAGCCCCAGCATTTT. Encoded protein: CASTGTGNQPQHF.

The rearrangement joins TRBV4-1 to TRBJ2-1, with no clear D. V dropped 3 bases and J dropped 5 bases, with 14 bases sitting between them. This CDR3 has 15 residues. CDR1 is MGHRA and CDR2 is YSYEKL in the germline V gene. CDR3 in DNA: TGCGCCAGCAGCCACCCCGGGTGGGTAAACAATGAGCAGTTCTTC. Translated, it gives CASSHPGWVNNEQFF.

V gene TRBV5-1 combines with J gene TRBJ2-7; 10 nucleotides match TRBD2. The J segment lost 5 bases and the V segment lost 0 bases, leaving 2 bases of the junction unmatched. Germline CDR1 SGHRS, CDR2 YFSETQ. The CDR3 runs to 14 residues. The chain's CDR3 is CASSLDGLADEQYF. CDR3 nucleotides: TGCGCCAGCAGCTTGGATGGACTAGCGGACGAGCAGTACTTC.

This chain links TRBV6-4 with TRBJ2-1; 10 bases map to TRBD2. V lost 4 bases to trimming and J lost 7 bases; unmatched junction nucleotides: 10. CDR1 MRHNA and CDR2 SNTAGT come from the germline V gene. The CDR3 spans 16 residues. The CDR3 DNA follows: TGTGCCAGCAGTGTAAGCGGGAGGGGACCCTTAAATGAGCAGTTCTTC. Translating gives CASSVSGRGPLNEQFF.

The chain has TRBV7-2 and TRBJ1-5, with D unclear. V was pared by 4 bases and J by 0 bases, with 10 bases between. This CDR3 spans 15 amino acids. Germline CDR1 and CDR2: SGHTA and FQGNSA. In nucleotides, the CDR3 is TGTGCCAGCAGCTCGGTTTCTAGTAGCAATCAGCCCCAGCATTTT. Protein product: CASSSVSSSNQPQHF.

CDR3 nucleotides: TGTGCCAGTAGTGCGCCGGGCCCGGGGCGAGCTTTCTTT. As protein: CASSAPGPGRAFF. This chain uses TRBV19 with TRBJ1-1; D is perhaps TRBD1 (5 bases). Trimming left V 5 bases short and J 10 bases short, with 17 bases between. Germline V gives CDR1 LNHDA, CDR2 SQIVND (reference sequence). This CDR3 has 13 amino acids.

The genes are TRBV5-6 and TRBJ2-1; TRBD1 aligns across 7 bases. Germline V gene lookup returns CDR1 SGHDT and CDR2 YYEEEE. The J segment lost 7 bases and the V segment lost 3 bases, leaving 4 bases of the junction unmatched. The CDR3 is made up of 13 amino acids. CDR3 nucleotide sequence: TGTGCCAGCAGCTATATACAGGGGAATGAGCAGTTCTTC. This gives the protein CASSYIQGNEQFF.

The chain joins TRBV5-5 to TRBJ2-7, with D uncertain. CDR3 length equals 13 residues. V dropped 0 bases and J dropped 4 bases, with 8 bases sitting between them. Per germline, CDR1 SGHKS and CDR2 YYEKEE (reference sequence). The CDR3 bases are TGTGCCAGCAGCTTGGCAGCCTTTTACGAGCAGTACTTC. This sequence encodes CASSLAAFYEQYF.

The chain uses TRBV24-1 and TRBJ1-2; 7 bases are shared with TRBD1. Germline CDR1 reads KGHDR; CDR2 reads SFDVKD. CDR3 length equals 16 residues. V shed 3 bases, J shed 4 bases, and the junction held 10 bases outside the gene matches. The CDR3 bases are TGTGCCACCAGTGATCCCCATCGACAGGGTTTCTATGGCTACACCTTC. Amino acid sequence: CATSDPHRQGFYGYTF.

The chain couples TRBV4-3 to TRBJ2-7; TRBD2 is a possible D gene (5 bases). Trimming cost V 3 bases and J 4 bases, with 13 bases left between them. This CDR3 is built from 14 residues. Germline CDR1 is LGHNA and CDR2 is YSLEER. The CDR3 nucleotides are TGCGCCAGCAGCCAGAGGGAAGTGGGATACGAGCAGTACTTC. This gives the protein CASSQREVGYEQYF.

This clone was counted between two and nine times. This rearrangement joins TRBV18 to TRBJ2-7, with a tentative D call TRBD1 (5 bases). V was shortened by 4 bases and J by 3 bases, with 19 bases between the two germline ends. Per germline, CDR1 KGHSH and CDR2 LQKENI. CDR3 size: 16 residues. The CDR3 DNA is TGTGCCAGCTCACTTAAGAGCAGGGTATTCTACTACGAGCAGTACTTC. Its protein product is CASSLKSRVFYYEQYF.

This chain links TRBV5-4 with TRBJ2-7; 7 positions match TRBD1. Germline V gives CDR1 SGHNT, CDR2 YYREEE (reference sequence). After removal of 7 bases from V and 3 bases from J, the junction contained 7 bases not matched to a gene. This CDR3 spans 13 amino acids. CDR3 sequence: CASAPGQLYEQYF. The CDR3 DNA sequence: TGTGCCAGCGCCCCGGGACAGCTCTACGAGCAGTACTTC.

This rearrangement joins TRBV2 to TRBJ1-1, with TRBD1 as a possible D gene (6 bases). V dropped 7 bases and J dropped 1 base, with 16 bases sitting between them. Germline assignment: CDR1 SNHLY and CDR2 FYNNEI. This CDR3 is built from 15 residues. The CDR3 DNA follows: TGTGCCAGCACTCTAAGGGGGGTAGAGAACACTGAAGCTTTCTTT. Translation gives CASTLRGVENTEAFF. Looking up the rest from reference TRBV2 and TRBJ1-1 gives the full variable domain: EPEVTQTPSHQVTQMGQEVILRCVPISNHLYFYWYRQILGQKVEFLVSFYNNEISEKSEIFDDQFSVERPDGSNFTLKIRSTKLEDSAMYFCASTLRGVENTEAFFGQGTRLTVV.

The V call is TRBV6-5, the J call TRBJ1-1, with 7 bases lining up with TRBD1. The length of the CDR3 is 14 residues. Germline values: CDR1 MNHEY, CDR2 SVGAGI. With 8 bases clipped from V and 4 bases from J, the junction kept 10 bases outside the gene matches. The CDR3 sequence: CASDPDREVTEAFF. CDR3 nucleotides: TGTGCCAGCGACCCCGACAGGGAAGTCACTGAAGCTTTCTTT.

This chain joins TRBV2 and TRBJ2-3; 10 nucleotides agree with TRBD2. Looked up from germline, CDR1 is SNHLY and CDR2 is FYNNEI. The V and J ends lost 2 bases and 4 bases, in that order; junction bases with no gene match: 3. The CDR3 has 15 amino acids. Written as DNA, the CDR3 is TGTGCCAGCAGTGAAAATCTAGCGGGGGCAGATACGCAGTATTTT. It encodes CASSENLAGADTQYF.

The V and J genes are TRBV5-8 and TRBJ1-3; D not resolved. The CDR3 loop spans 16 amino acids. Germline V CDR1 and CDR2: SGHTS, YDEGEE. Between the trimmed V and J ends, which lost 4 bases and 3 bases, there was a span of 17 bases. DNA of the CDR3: TGTGCCAGCAGCGCCGCATACACATCAGGTGGAAACACCATATATTTT. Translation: CASSAAYTSGGNTIYF.

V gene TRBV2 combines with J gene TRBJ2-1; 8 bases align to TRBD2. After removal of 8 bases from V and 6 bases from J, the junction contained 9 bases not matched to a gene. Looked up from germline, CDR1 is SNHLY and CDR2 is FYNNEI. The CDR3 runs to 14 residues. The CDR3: CASPARGGLNEQFF. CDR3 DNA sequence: TGTGCCAGCCCAGCACGCGGGGGGCTCAATGAGCAGTTCTTC.

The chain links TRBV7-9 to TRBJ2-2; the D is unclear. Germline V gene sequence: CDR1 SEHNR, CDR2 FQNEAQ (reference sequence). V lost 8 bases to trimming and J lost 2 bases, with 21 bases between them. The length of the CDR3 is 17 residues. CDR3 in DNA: TGTGCCAGCGGACCGACACCACCTACGATAAACACCGGGGAGCTGTTTTTT. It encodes CASGPTPPTINTGELFF.